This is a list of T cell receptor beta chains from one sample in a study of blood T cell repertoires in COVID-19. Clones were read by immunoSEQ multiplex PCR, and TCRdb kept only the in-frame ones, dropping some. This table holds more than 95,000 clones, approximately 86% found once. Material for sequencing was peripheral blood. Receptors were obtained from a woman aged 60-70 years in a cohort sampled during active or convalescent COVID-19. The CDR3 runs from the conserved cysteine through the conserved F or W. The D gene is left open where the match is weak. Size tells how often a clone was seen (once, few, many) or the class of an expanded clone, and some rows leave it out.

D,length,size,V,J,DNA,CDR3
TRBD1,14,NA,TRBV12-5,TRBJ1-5,TGTGCTAGTGGTCCCGGACAGGGGGGACAGCCCCAGCATTTT,CASGPGQGGQPQHF
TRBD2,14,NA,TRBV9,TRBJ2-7,TGTGCCAGCAGCGTAGGGGCTAGCGGCTACGAGCAGTACTTC,CASSVGASGYEQYF
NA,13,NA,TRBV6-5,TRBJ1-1,TGTGCCAGCAACCTAAGATTGAACACTGAAGCTTTCTTT,CASNLRLNTEAFF
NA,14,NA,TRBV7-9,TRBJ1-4,TGTGCCAGCAGCCAGGGATATAGTAATGAAAAACTGTTTTTT,CASSQGYSNEKLFF
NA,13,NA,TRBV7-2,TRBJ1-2,TGTGCCAGCAGCTTTCAGGCAACCTATGGCTACACCTTC,CASSFQATYGYTF
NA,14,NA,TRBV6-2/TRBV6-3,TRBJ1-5,TGTGCCAGCAGTTTCCCCGGGGGCAATCAGCCCCAGCATTTT,CASSFPGGNQPQHF
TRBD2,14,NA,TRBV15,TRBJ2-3,TGTGCCACCAGCAGCCGGACTAGTGGAGATACGCAGTATTTT,CATSSRTSGDTQYF
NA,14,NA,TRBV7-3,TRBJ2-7,TGTGCCAGCAGCTTAGGAGCTTGGTCCTACGAGCAGTACTTC,CASSLGAWSYEQYF
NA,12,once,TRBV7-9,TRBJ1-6,TGTGCCACCGGACGGGGGAATTCACCCCTCCACTTT,CATGRGNSPLHF
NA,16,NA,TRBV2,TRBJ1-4,TGTGCCAGCAGTGATGAGGCGGCTGCAACTAATGAAAAACTGTTTTTT,CASSDEAAATNEKLFF
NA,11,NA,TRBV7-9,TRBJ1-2,TGTGCCAGCGGGGGGGTCTACGGCTACACCTTC,CASGGVYGYTF
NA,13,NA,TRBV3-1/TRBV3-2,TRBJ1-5,TGTGCCAGCAGCCAAGATCCCAGGGGGCCCCAGCATTTT,CASSQDPRGPQHF
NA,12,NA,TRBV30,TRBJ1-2,TGTGCCTTCCTCAGGAAAAAACATGGCTACACCTTC,CAFLRKKHGYTF
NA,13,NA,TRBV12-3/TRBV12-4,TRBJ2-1,TGTGCCAGCAGTTTCCCCTCGGGCAATGAGCAGTTCTTC,CASSFPSGNEQFF
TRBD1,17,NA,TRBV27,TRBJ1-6,TGTGCCAGCAGTTTATGGGGACAGAGCTCCTATAATTCACCCCTCCACTTT,CASSLWGQSSYNSPLHF
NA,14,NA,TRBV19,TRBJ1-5,TGTGCCAGTAGTATTAGCAGGGATAATCAGCCCCAGCATTTT,CASSISRDNQPQHF
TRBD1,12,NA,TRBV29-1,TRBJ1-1,TGCAGCGGGGGACAGATGAACACTGAAGCTTTCTTT,CSGGQMNTEAFF
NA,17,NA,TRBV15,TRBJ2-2,TGTGCCACCAGCAGAGATCTGCTTACAGGGTTTACCGGGGAGCTGTTTTTT,CATSRDLLTGFTGELFF
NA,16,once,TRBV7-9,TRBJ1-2,TGTGCCAGCAGCTTAGGCCGCGGCTCGGGTAGCTATGGCTACACCTTC,CASSLGRGSGSYGYTF
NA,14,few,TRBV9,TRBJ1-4,TGTGCCAGCAGCGTAGCTCAGGGGAGAGAAAAACTGTTTTTT,CASSVAQGREKLFF
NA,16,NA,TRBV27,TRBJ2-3,TGTGCCAGCAGTTTTGGAGCAGGGGAGGGAACAGATACGCAGTATTTT,CASSFGAGEGTDTQYF
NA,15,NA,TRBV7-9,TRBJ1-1,TGTGCCAGCAGCTCGGACGGAGGAAGGAACACTGAAGCTTTCTTT,CASSSDGGRNTEAFF
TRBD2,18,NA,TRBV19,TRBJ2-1,TGTGCCAGTAGTAGAGGGGTAGCGGGAGAGGTCGCCTACAATGAGCAGTTCTTC,CASSRGVAGEVAYNEQFF
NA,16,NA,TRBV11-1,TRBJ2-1,TGTGCCAGCAGCTTGGCCGGGGAGCTCTCCTACAATGAGCAGTTCTTC,CASSLAGELSYNEQFF
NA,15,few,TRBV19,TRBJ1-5,TGTGCCAGTAGTATAGCCACAGGGCGCAATCAGCCCCAGCATTTT,CASSIATGRNQPQHF
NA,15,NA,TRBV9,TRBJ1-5,TGTGCCAGCAGCGTATCGGGAGTATGGGATCAGCCCCAGCATTTT,CASSVSGVWDQPQHF
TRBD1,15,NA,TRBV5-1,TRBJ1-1,TGCGCCAGCAGCTTGGAGGGACAGCCTAACACTGAAGCTTTCTTT,CASSLEGQPNTEAFF
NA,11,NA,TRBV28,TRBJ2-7,TGTGCCAGCAGTACCCTATACGAGCAGTACTTC,CASSTLYEQYF
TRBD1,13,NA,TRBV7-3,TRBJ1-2,TGTGCCAGCAGCCCGGGACAGGGGGATGGCTACACCTTC,CASSPGQGDGYTF
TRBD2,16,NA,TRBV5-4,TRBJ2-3,TGTGCCAGCAGCTTGGCAGGACTAGCGGCCACAGATACGCAGTATTTT,CASSLAGLAATDTQYF
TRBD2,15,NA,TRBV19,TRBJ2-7,TGTGCCAGTAGTATATATGGGACTAGCCCCTACGAGCAGTACTTC,CASSIYGTSPYEQYF
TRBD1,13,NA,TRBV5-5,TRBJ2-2,TGTGCCAGCAGCTTAAGGGGGCCCGGGGAGCTGTTTTTT,CASSLRGPGELFF
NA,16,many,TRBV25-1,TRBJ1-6,TGTGCCAGCAGTGGCCTGACATTTGGCATAAATTCACCCCTCCACTTT,CASSGLTFGINSPLHF
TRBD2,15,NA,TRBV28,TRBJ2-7,TGTGCCAGCAGCCCGAGCGGGAGGGAGCGGTACGAGCAGTACTTC,CASSPSGRERYEQYF
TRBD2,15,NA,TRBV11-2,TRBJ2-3,TGTGCCAGCAGCTCCAGCGGGAGTAGCACAGATACGCAGTATTTT,CASSSSGSSTDTQYF
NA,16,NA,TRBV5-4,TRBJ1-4,TGTGCCAGCAGCTTGGCGGGGGAATCGACTAATGAAAAACTGTTTTTT,CASSLAGESTNEKLFF
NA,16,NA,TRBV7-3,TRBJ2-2,TGTGCCAGCAGCTCACTAGGGACTGCGAACACCGGGGAGCTGTTTTTT,CASSSLGTANTGELFF
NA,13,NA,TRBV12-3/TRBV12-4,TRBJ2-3,TGTGCCAGCCGACGGCGGAGCACAGATACGCAGTATTTT,CASRRRSTDTQYF
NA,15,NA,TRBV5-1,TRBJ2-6,TGCGCCAGCAGCCACGGAGACTCTGGGGCCAACGTCCTGACTTTC,CASSHGDSGANVLTF
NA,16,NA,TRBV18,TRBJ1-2,TGTGCCAGCTCCCCTATGATACAGGCCGACAACTATGGCTACACCTTC,CASSPMIQADNYGYTF
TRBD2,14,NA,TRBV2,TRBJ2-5,TGTGCCAGCATTGCGACTAGCGGTGAAGAGACCCAGTACTTC,CASIATSGEETQYF